The next 19 T cell receptor beta chains were all read from a single sample in a study of blood T cell repertoires in COVID-19. TCRdb keeps only in-frame clones here, not all; method: immunoSEQ multiplex PCR. The sample shows approximately 360,000 clones, roughly 88% of them seen only once. Sequenced input: PBMCs or T cells enriched from blood (not recorded which). These TCRs come from a woman aged 30 to 39 with acute COVID-19.

The gene calls are TRBV2 and TRBJ1-1; D not resolved. The V end lost 5 bases, the J end lost 3 bases, and 7 bases lay between the germline ends. Per the germline V gene, CDR1 is SNHLY and CDR2 is FYNNEI. This CDR3 has 12 residues. CDR3 sequence (DNA): TGTGCCAGCAGTCCCTTTGACACTGAAGCTTTCTTT. This sequence encodes CASSPFDTEAFF.

This chain joins TRBV20-1 and TRBJ2-3; 9 bases are shared with TRBD2. The CDR3 is made up of 18 amino acids. V lost 3 bases, J lost 6 bases, and 19 bases stayed unmatched. Germline CDR1 reads DFQATT; CDR2 reads SNEGSKA (reference sequence). The CDR3 loop is CSASPWVAGEGGRDTQYF. CDR3 bases: TGCAGTGCTAGTCCCTGGGTAGCGGGGGAGGGGGGTCGTGATACGCAGTATTTT.

This rearrangement joins TRBV7-8 to TRBJ1-3; D is undetermined. The CDR3 spans 15 residues. Trimming shortened V by 0 bases and J by 0 bases, and 6 bases separated the two germline ends. Per germline, CDR1 SGHVS and CDR2 FQNEAQ. CDR3 nucleotide sequence: TGTGCCAGCAGCTTAGCAGCCCGCTCTGGAAACACCATATATTTT. It specifies CASSLAARSGNTIYF.

The CDR3 sequence is CASSVLAGGPRGELFF. CDR3 bases: TGTGCCAGCAGCGTACTAGCGGGGGGCCCAAGGGGGGAGCTGTTTTTT. This chain uses TRBV9 with TRBJ2-2; TRBD2 aligns across 11 bases. CDR1 is SGDLS, CDR2 YYNGEE, per germline. The CDR3 sequence is 16 residues long. The junction had 7 bases not matched to a gene; V was cut back by 1 base and J by 8 bases.

This rearrangement joins TRBV14 to TRBJ2-7, with D perhaps TRBD1 (5 bases). CDR1 is SGHDN, CDR2 FVKESK, per germline. The CDR3 extends over 12 amino acids. Trimming removed 4 bases from V and 5 bases from J, with 9 bases in between. The CDR3 region has the DNA TGTGCCAGCAGCCTTCAGGGAAACGAGCAGTACTTC. It is translated as CASSLQGNEQYF.

V gene TRBV19 combines with J gene TRBJ1-5, with a weak D call TRBD1 (6 bases). V was clipped by 4 bases and J by 3 bases, with 10 bases between them. Germline V CDR1 and CDR2: LNHDA, SQIVND (reference sequence). The CDR3 length is 14 residues. CDR3 residues: CASSTAGVNQPQHF. CDR3 bases: TGTGCCAGTAGTACGGCAGGGGTCAATCAGCCCCAGCATTTT.

The chain links TRBV29-1 to TRBJ2-7; 8 bases are a match to TRBD1. Germline CDR1 is SQVTM and CDR2 is ANQGSEA. The CDR3 is 12 residues long. With 4 bases clipped from V and 7 bases from J, the junction kept 6 bases outside the gene matches. The CDR3 loop reads CSVGDRGREQYF. The CDR3 coding sequence is TGCAGCGTTGGAGACAGGGGAAGGGAGCAGTACTTC.

The sample holds one count of this clone. The rearrangement joins TRBV4-1 to TRBJ2-5; TRBD2 agrees at 7 bases. Per the germline V gene, CDR1 is MGHRA and CDR2 is YSYEKL. After removal of 1 base from V and 4 bases from J, the junction contained 6 bases not matched to a gene. This CDR3 region has 15 residues. CDR3 DNA sequence: TGCGCCAGCAGCCAAGGTCTGGTAGCGGGAGAGACCCAGTACTTC. It yields the protein CASSQGLVAGETQYF.

The chain combines TRBV6-5 with TRBJ2-5; 13 positions match TRBD2. The V gene end was trimmed by 6 bases and the J gene end by 4 bases; junction bases not matched to a gene: 5. The CDR3 consists of 15 residues. CDR1 MNHEY and CDR2 SVGAGI come from the germline V gene. The CDR3 is CASSRLAGGGETQYF. CDR3 DNA sequence: TGTGCCAGCAGCCGACTAGCGGGGGGCGGAGAGACCCAGTACTTC.

The chain links TRBV30 to TRBJ2-5; 8 bases match TRBD1. The CDR3 loop spans 17 amino acids. V lost 2 bases, J lost 0 bases, and 11 bases stayed unmatched. Germline values: CDR1 GTSNPN, CDR2 SVGIG (reference sequence). In nucleotides, the CDR3 is TGTGCCTGGAGTCGTGGACAGGGAAGGAAAGACCAAGAGACCCAGTACTTC. As protein: CAWSRGQGRKDQETQYF.

The chain uses TRBV29-1 and TRBJ2-7, with 10 bases aligning to TRBD2. With 3 bases clipped from V and 3 bases from J, the junction kept 14 bases outside the gene matches. Germline CDR1 reads SQVTM; CDR2 reads ANQGSEA. The CDR3 covers 17 residues. In DNA form, the CDR3 reads TGCAGCGTTGAGGCTAGCGGGGGCGGCGGTAGTGGCTACGAGCAGTACTTC. Amino acids: CSVEASGGGGSGYEQYF.

The chain employs TRBV6-5 and TRBJ1-6; tentatively, D is TRBD1 (6 bases). The CDR3 is 14 amino acids. The V gene lost 6 bases and the J gene lost 8 bases, with 14 bases spanning the gap. Germline CDR1 is MNHEY and CDR2 is SVGAGI. The CDR3 DNA sequence: TGTGCCAGCAGCTTCACAGGGCCTGATTCACCCCTCCACTTT. It yields the protein CASSFTGPDSPLHF.

V usage is TRBV24-1 and J usage is TRBJ2-3, with 10 bases lining up with TRBD2. Germline V CDR1 and CDR2: KGHDR, SFDVKD. The CDR3 contains 16 residues. With V trimmed by 3 bases and J by 4 bases, 6 bases remained unmatched. CDR3: CATSDESGGAPDTQYF. For the CDR3, the DNA is TGTGCCACCAGTGATGAAAGCGGGGGGGCCCCAGATACGCAGTATTTT.

The chain has TRBV5-1 and TRBJ2-5, with 10 bases matching TRBD2. The J segment lost 5 bases and the V segment lost 4 bases, leaving 11 bases of the junction unmatched. Germline V gene lookup returns CDR1 SGHRS and CDR2 YFSETQ. The CDR3 has 16 amino acids. Here the CDR3 reads CASSRGLADTLETQYF. For the CDR3, the DNA is TGCGCCAGCAGCCGTGGACTAGCGGACACCCTGGAGACCCAGTACTTC. Drawing the rest from reference TRBV5-1 and TRBJ2-5, the complete variable domain is KAGVTQTPRYLIKTRGQQVTLSCSPISGHRSVSWYQQTPGQGLQFLFEYFSETQRNKGNFPGRFSGRQFSNSRSEMNVSTLELGDSALYLCASSRGLADTLETQYFGPGTRLLVL.

V usage is TRBV7-2 and J usage is TRBJ1-2, with 7 bases lining up with TRBD1. V shed 2 bases, J shed 4 bases, and the junction held 4 bases outside the gene matches. CDR3 length equals 14 residues. Germline CDR1 SGHTA, CDR2 FQGNSA. The CDR3 DNA is TGTGCCAGCAGCTTACCCCGGACAGGCTATGGCTACACCTTC. Its translation: CASSLPRTGYGYTF.

This chain connects TRBV19 to TRBJ1-5; no clear D gene. The CDR3 totals 16 residues. Germline V gene lookup returns CDR1 LNHDA and CDR2 SQIVND (reference sequence). Trimming shortened V by 2 bases and J by 0 bases, and 11 bases separated the two germline ends. CDR3: CASSIRREYSNQPQHF. As DNA, the CDR3 is TGTGCCAGTAGTATACGGCGGGAATATAGCAATCAGCCCCAGCATTTT.

The chain is built from TRBV6-5 and TRBJ1-5; possibly TRBD1 for D (5 bases). Germline CDR1 reads MNHEY; CDR2 reads SVGAGI. V was shortened by 5 bases and J by 4 bases, with 9 bases between the two germline ends. CDR3 size: 13 residues. The CDR3 coding sequence is TGTGCCAGCAGTAAGACAGAGAATCAGCCCCAGCATTTT. It encodes CASSKTENQPQHF.

The rearrangement joins TRBV9 to TRBJ1-1; unclear D gene. Between the trimmed V and J ends, which lost 4 bases and 3 bases, there was a span of 19 bases. The CDR3 runs 16 residues. Germline loops: CDR1 SGDLS, CDR2 YYNGEE. The CDR3, as DNA: TGTGCCAGCAGCCCCCGACCGAGGTTCTCGGACACTGAAGCTTTCTTT. Protein product: CASSPRPRFSDTEAFF.

This clone was recorded only once. V gene TRBV21-1 combines with J gene TRBJ1-6. TRBV21-1 represents a pseudogene. There are 15 residues in the CDR3. In DNA, the CDR3 is TGTGCCAGCAGCGGCGGAGGGGTCTATAATTCACCCCTCCACTTT. It translates to CASSGGGVYNSPLHF.